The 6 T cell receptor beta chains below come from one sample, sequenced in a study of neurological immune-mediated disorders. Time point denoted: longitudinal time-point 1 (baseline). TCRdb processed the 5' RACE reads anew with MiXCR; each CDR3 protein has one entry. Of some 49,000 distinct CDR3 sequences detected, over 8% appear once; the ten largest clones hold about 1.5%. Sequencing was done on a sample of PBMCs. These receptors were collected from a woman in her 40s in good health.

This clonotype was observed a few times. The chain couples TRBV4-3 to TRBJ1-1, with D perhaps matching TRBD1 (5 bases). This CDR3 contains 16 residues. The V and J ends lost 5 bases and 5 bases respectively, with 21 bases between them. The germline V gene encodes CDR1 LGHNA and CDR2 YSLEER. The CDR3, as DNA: TGCGCCAGCAGCACTTACCAGGGCAGGGCGAATACTGAAGCTTTCTTT. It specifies CASSTYQGRANTEAFF.

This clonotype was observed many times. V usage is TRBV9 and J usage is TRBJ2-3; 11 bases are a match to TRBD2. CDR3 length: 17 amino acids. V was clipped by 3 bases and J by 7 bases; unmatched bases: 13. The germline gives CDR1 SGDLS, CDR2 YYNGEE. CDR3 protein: CASSDILAGAPPHTQYF. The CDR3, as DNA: TGTGCCAGCAGCGACATACTAGCGGGAGCCCCCCCCCATACGCAGTATTTT.

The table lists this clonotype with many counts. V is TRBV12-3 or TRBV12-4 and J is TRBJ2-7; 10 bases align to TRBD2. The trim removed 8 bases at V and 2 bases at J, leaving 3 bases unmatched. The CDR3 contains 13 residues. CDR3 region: CASQRGGPYEQYF. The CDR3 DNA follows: TGTGCCAGCCAGCGGGGGGGTCCCTACGAGCAGTACTTC.

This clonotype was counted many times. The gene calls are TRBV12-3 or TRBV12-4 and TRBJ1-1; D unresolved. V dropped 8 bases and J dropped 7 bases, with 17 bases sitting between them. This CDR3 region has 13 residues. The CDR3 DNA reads TGTGCCAGCCTAGAGCTAGGTATCGGTGAAGCTTTCTTT. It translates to CASLELGIGEAFF.

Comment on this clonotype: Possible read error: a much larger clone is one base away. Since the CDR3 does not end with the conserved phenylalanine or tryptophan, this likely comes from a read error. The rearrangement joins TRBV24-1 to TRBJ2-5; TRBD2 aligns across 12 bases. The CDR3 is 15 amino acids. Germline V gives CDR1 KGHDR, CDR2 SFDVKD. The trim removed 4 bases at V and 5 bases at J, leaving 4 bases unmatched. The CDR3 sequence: CATSETGTSGETQYV. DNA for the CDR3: TGTGCCACCAGTGAAACCGGGACTAGCGGGGAGACCCAGTACGTC.

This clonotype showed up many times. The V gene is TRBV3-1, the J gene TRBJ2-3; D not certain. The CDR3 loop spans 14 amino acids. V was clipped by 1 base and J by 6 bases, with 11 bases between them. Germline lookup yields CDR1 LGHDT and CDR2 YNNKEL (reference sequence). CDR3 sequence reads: CASSQAVRSDTQYF. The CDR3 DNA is TGTGCCAGCAGCCAAGCAGTCAGATCGGATACGCAGTATTTT.